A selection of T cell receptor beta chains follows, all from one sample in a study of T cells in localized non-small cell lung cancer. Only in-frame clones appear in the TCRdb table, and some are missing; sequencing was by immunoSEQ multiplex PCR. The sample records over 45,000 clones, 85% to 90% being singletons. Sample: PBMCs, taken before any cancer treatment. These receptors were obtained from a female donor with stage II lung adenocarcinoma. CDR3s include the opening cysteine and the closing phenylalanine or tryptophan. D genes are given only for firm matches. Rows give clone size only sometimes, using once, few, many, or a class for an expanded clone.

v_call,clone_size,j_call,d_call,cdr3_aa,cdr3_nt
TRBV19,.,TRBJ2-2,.,CASNPIRGTGELFF,TGTGCCAGTAACCCCATTAGGGGCACCGGGGAGCTGTTTTTT
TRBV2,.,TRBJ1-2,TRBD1,CASSNRGPGYTF,TGTGCCAGCAGTAACAGGGGGCCTGGCTACACCTTC
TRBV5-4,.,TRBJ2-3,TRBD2,CASSSLGLARQGDTQYF,TGTGCCAGCAGCTCGTTGGGACTAGCGCGCCAGGGGGATACGCAGTATTTT
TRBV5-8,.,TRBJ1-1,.,CASSPGFVLAEDTEAFF,TGTGCCAGCAGCCCGGGTTTTGTCCTGGCCGAAGACACTGAAGCTTTCTTT
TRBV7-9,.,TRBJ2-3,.,CASSLVLTDTQYF,TGTGCCAGCAGCTTAGTCTTAACAGATACGCAGTATTTT
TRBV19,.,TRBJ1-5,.,CASTPTGRGRNQPQHF,TGTGCCAGCACCCCCACGGGCAGGGGTCGCAATCAGCCCCAGCATTTT
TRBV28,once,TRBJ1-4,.,CASSFRRQTEKLFF,TGTGCCAGCAGTTTCCGGAGACAAACTGAAAAACTGTTTTTT
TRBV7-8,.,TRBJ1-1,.,CASSHDLALTEAFF,TGTGCCAGCAGCCATGACCTGGCCCTCACTGAAGCTTTCTTT
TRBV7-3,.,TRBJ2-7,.,CASSSATDNYEQYF,TGTGCCAGCAGCTCAGCTACAGATAACTACGAGCAGTACTTC
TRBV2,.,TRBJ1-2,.,CASSEIGRYTF,TGTGCCAGCAGTGAAATAGGCCGCTACACCTTC
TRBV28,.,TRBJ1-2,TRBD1,CASSLPLTGWGYTF,TGTGCCAGCAGTTTGCCTTTGACAGGGTGGGGCTACACCTTC
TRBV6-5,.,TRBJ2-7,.,CASGPGLGDEQYF,TGTGCCAGCGGACCGGGCCTCGGTGACGAGCAGTACTTC
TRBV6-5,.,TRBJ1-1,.,CASSYLRNTEAFF,TGTGCCAGCAGTTACTTAAGGAACACTGAAGCTTTCTTT
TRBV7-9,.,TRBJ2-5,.,CASSFVETQYF,TGTGCCAGCAGCTTTGTCGAGACCCAGTACTTC
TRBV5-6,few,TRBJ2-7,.,CASNHAGNYEQYF,TGTGCCAGCAATCACGCCGGCAACTACGAGCAGTACTTC
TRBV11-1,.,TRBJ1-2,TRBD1,CASSSSTGTRGYTF,TGTGCCAGCAGCTCTTCGACAGGGACTCGGGGCTACACCTTC
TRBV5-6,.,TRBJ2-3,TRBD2,CASSLAGSGGRNTQYF,TGTGCCAGCAGCTTGGCCGGTAGCGGGGGGCGAAATACGCAGTATTTT
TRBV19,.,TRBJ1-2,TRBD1,CASFHRGLVNGYTF,TGTGCCAGCTTCCACAGGGGTTTAGTCAATGGCTACACCTTC
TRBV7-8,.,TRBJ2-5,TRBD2,CASSLIGLAGDSFPWGAQYF,TGTGCCAGCAGCTTAATCGGACTAGCGGGGGACTCGTTCCCTTGGGGGGCCCAGTACTTC
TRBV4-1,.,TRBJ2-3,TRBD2,CASNEQGLRGGTDTQYF,TGCGCCAGCAACGAACAAGGTCTGCGGGGGGGCACAGATACGCAGTATTTT
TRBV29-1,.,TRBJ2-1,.,CSVSTTGLEQFF,TGCAGCGTTTCAACTACAGGGCTGGAGCAGTTCTTC
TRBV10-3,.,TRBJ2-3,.,CAISESGNTQYF,TGTGCCATCAGTGAGTCGGGAAATACGCAGTATTTT
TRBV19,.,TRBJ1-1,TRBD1,CAASPAGDRVSEAFF,TGTGCCGCCTCCCCGGCCGGGGACAGGGTCTCTGAAGCTTTCTTT
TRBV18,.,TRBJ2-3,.,CASSYSLTDTQYF,TGTGCCAGCTCTTACTCCCTCACAGATACGCAGTATTTT
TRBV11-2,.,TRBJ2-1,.,CASSLVGGTHSYNEQFF,TGTGCCAGCAGCTTAGTAGGGGGGACGCACTCCTACAATGAGCAGTTCTTC
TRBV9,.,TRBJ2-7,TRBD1,CASSGQGYEQYF,TGTGCCAGCAGCGGACAGGGATACGAGCAGTACTTC
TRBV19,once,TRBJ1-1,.,CASISWLNTEAFF,TGTGCCAGTATTAGCTGGTTGAACACTGAAGCTTTCTTT
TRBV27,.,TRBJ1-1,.,CASCREINTEAFF,TGTGCCAGCTGCCGGGAGATCAACACTGAAGCTTTCTTT
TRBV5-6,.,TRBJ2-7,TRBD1,CASSWGQALGYEQYF,TGTGCCAGCAGCTGGGGACAGGCGCTTGGTTACGAGCAGTACTTC
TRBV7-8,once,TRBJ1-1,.,CASSKQTGNTEAFF,TGTGCCAGCAGCAAACAAACAGGGAACACTGAAGCTTTCTTT
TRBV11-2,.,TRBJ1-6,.,CASSLTNTISPLHF,TGTGCCAGCAGCTTAACGAATACCATTTCACCCCTCCACTTT
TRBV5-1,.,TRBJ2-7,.,CASSLPESPGDEQYF,TGCGCCAGCAGCTTGCCGGAATCACCAGGGGACGAGCAGTACTTC
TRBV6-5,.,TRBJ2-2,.,CASSSGGHVTGELFF,.
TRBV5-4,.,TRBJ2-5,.,CASSLGATGNPETQYF,TGTGCCAGCAGCTTGGGGGCCACAGGGAACCCAGAGACCCAGTACTTC
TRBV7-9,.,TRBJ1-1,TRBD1,CASSLATGTVNTEAFF,TGTGCCAGCAGCTTGGCGACCGGGACAGTGAACACTGAAGCTTTCTTT
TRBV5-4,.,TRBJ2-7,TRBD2,CASSPAVGGGTYEQYF,TGTGCCAGCAGCCCGGCGGTTGGCGGGGGGACCTACGAGCAGTACTTC
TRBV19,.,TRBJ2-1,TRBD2,CASSSLGLKKENEQFF,TGTGCCAGTAGTTCCCTGGGACTAAAGAAGGAGAATGAGCAGTTCTTC
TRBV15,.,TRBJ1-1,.,CATSRDLGGNTEAFF,TGTGCCACCAGCAGAGATTTAGGAGGGAACACTGAAGCTTTCTTT
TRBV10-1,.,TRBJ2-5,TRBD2,CASSDRRGGPSRETQYF,TGCGCCAGCAGTGATAGACGCGGGGGGCCATCTCGGGAGACCCAGTACTTC
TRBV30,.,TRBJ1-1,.,CAWSVDRVNTEAFF,TGTGCCTGGAGTGTAGACAGAGTGAACACTGAAGCTTTCTTT
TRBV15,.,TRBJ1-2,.,CATSRDSNYGYTF,TGTGCCACCAGCAGAGACAGTAACTATGGCTACACCTTC
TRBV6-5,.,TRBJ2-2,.,CASTQGVGNRELFF,TGTGCCAGCACGCAAGGGGTTGGGAACCGGGAGCTGTTTTTT